This TCR beta chain appears in the sequencing data of a study of cytomegalovirus exposure and HLA in healthy donors. Study results and limitations: As a later analysis showed, a missense DCLRE1C variant was linked to trimming of TCR beta V- and J-genes.

This clone showed up just a few times. Its antigen remains unidentified. CDR3 length equals 14 residues. Germline CDR1 and CDR2: SQVTM and ANQGSEA. Trimming took 8 bases from V and 1 from J; bases not matched to a gene: 7. Researchers ran the PCR with 60 Vbeta and 13 Jbeta primers. Measured with immunoSEQ multiplex PCR; TCRdb has only the in-frame clones, and not every one. This table has 65,000 to 85,000 clones, more than 60% appearing once. The TCR comes from a man aged 45-60 years in good health and CMV-seropositive. This chain joins TRBV29-1 and TRBJ2-2; 7 nucleotides agree with TRBD1. Sequences were obtained from PBMCs. As DNA, the CDR3 is TGCAGCTTACGGACAGGAGGGAACACCGGGGAGCTGTTTTTT. It codes for CSLRTGGNTGELFF.